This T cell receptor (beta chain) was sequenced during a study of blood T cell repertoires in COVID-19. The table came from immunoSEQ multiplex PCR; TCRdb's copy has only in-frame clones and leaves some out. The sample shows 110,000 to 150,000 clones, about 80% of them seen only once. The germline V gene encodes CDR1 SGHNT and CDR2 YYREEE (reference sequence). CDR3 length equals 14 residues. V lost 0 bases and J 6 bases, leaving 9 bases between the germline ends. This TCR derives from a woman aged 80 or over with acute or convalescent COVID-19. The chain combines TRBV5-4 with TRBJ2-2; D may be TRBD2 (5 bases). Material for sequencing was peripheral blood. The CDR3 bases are TGTGCCAGCAGCTTGGGAACTAGTCCCGGGGAGCTGTTTTTT. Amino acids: CASSLGTSPGELFF.